A single sample gave rise to the 30 T cell receptor beta chains below, sequenced in a study of OX40 agonist ivuxolimab in advanced cancers. Assay: immunoSEQ multiplex PCR; the TCRdb copy retains only in-frame clones and omits some. The table lists about 48,000 clones, roughly 86% of them singletons. The material sequenced was CD4+ or CD8+ T cells sorted from blood, taken in a trial of the OX40 agonist ivuxolimab. Receptors originate from an adult with an advanced solid tumor such as melanoma, head and neck, liver or kidney cancer.

The rearrangement uses TRBV5-1 and TRBJ1-1, with D unresolved. Trimming removed 2 bases from V and 1 base from J, with 6 bases in between. Germline lookup yields CDR1 SGHRS and CDR2 YFSETQ. The CDR3 is 13 amino acids. CDR3 nucleotide sequence: TGCGCCAGCAGCTTTACAGAGAACACTGAAGCTTTCTTT. Its translation is CASSFTENTEAFF.

The rearrangement uses TRBV5-1 and TRBJ2-7; D is possibly TRBD2 (5 bases). This CDR3 has 13 amino acids. Trimming cost V 0 bases and J 3 bases, with 7 bases left between them. Germline values: CDR1 SGHRS, CDR2 YFSETQ. The CDR3 protein is CASSLAGVYEQYF. CDR3 DNA: TGCGCCAGCAGCTTGGCCGGGGTCTACGAGCAGTACTTC.

V usage is TRBV19 and J usage is TRBJ2-7, with TRBD2 matching over 10 bases. This CDR3 contains 14 residues. Germline V gives CDR1 LNHDA, CDR2 SQIVND (reference sequence). V dropped 10 bases and J dropped 4; count of bases not matched to a gene: 10. The chain's CDR3 is CATGRTSGKYEQYF. Here the CDR3 DNA reads TGTGCCACGGGCCGGACTAGCGGAAAGTACGAGCAGTACTTC.

CDR3 sequence: CASSLGLTREGNTIYF. The CDR3 nucleotides are TGCGCCAGCAGCTTGGGCCTAACTAGAGAAGGAAACACCATATATTTT. J is TRBJ1-3 and V is TRBV5-1; no clear D gene. CDR1 is SGHRS and CDR2 is YFSETQ in the germline V gene. CDR3 length: 16 amino acids. The V gene lost 0 bases and the J gene lost 4 bases, with 14 bases spanning the gap.

The chain is built from TRBV7-3 and TRBJ2-3; D not certain. V was cut by 0 bases and J by 1 base, with 2 bases left in between. This CDR3 is built from 13 residues. Germline assignment: CDR1 SGHTA and CDR2 FQGTGA. CDR3 region: CASSLTGTDTQYF. Here the CDR3 DNA reads TGTGCCAGCAGCTTAACGGGCACAGATACGCAGTATTTT. The full variable domain, its missing parts supplied by reference TRBV7-3 and TRBJ2-3, is GAGVSQTPSNKVTEKGKYVELRCDPISGHTALYWYRQSLGQGPEFLIYFQGTGAADDSGLPNDRFFAVRPEGSVSTLKIQRTERGDSAVYLCASSLTGTDTQYFGPGTRLTVL.

The table lists this clone with a count of one. The rearrangement joins TRBV6-6 to TRBJ1-2; no reliable D call. CDR1 and CDR2 from the germline V gene are MNHNY and SVGAGI (reference sequence). The CDR3 is 14 amino acids. V was shortened by 3 bases and J by 5 bases, with 13 bases between the two germline ends. CDR3 amino acids: CASSYAVSAYGYTF. CDR3 DNA sequence: TGTGCCAGCAGTTATGCAGTTTCCGCGTATGGCTACACCTTC.

The rearrangement uses TRBV7-3 and TRBJ2-1; D unclear. This CDR3 has 15 amino acids. Trimming took 5 bases from V and 2 from J, leaving 13 bases between them. Per the germline V gene, CDR1 is SGHTA and CDR2 is FQGTGA. The CDR3 sequence: CASSPTPSAYNEQFF. The CDR3 bases are TGTGCCAGCAGCCCTACTCCGAGCGCCTACAATGAGCAGTTCTTC.

V is TRBV7-2 and J is TRBJ2-3, with a weak D call TRBD1 (6 bases). Germline-derived CDR1 and CDR2 are SGHTA and FQGNSA. The CDR3 is 12 amino acids. V was trimmed by 1 base and J by 10 bases, leaving 9 bases between them. In DNA, the CDR3 is TGTGCCAGCAGCTTAGAAGGGGGTCCGCAGTATTTT. Encoded protein: CASSLEGGPQYF.

The V gene is TRBV4-1, the J gene TRBJ2-5; D gene unclear. The V gene lost 0 bases and the J gene lost 4 bases, with 6 bases spanning the gap. Germline assignment: CDR1 MGHRA and CDR2 YSYEKL. There are 13 residues in the CDR3. The CDR3 sequence is CASSQERRETQYF. For the CDR3, the DNA is TGCGCCAGCAGCCAAGAGAGGCGAGAGACCCAGTACTTC.

The chain couples TRBV5-1 to TRBJ2-2, with 11 bases identical to TRBD2. This CDR3 comprises 16 residues. The ends lost 4 bases at V and 4 bases at J; junction bases unmatched: 6. The germline gives CDR1 SGHRS, CDR2 YFSETQ. The CDR3 reads CASSPPLAGGTGELFF. The CDR3 DNA reads TGCGCCAGCAGCCCCCCCCTAGCGGGAGGCACCGGGGAGCTGTTTTTT. Drawing the rest from reference TRBV5-1 and TRBJ2-2, the complete variable domain is KAGVTQTPRYLIKTRGQQVTLSCSPISGHRSVSWYQQTPGQGLQFLFEYFSETQRNKGNFPGRFSGRQFSNSRSEMNVSTLELGDSALYLCASSPPLAGGTGELFFGEGSRLTVL.

V and J are TRBV7-9 and TRBJ1-2; D remains ambiguous. From germline, CDR1 is SEHNR and CDR2 FQNEAQ (reference sequence). The CDR3 runs to 15 residues. With 8 bases removed from V and 8 bases from J, the gap between germline ends came to 24 bases. This chain's CDR3 is CASAPTLPGGFGYTF. DNA of the CDR3: TGTGCCAGCGCGCCAACCCTACCCGGTGGTTTCGGCTACACCTTC.

Only a few counts were recorded for this clone. The rearrangement joins TRBV4-3 to TRBJ1-2; 10 bases agree with TRBD1. V lost 4 bases and J lost 3; bases outside the gene matches: 2. The CDR3 is made up of 14 amino acids. Germline CDR1 is LGHNA and CDR2 is YSLEER. The CDR3 DNA sequence: TGCGCCAGCAGCCGGACAGGGGGAGACTATGGCTACACCTTC. It yields the protein CASSRTGGDYGYTF.

This rearrangement joins TRBV21-1 to TRBJ2-4. TRBV21-1 is noted as a pseudogene. This CDR3 has 17 amino acids. CDR3 residues: CASSNYSGKGAKNIQYF. CDR3 coding DNA: TGTGCCAGCAGCAATTACTCTGGGAAGGGAGCCAAAAACATTCAGTACTTC.

This clone occurred a few times. The chain carries TRBV10-1 and TRBJ2-1, with D perhaps assigned TRBD1 or TRBD2 (5 bases each). V shed 4 bases and J shed 7 bases, with 14 bases lying between them. This CDR3 comprises 14 residues. Germline-derived CDR1 and CDR2 are WNHNN and SYGVQD (reference sequence). The CDR3 coding sequence is TGCGCCAGCAGTGTAGGGACCTCTAGGAATGAGCAGTTCTTC. Protein: CASSVGTSRNEQFF.

V gene TRBV23-1 combines with J gene TRBJ1-5; D possibly corresponds to TRBD1 (5 bases). TRBV23-1 counts as an open reading frame of uncertain function. The CDR3 runs to 17 residues. The V end was cut by 3 bases, the J end by 1 base, with 16 bases between. CDR3 DNA: TGCGCCAGCAGTCAGCGCAGGGTATTGACGAGCAATCAGCCCCAGCATTTT. Translated, it gives CASSQRRVLTSNQPQHF.

This clone was detected only a few times. V and J are TRBV25-1 and TRBJ1-6; D not certain. Germline loops: CDR1 MGHDK, CDR2 SYGVNS. This CDR3 is built from 13 residues. V dropped 2 bases and J dropped 7 bases, with 6 bases sitting between them. For the CDR3, the DNA is TGTGCCAGCAGTGAACGGAGAAATTCACCCCTCCACTTT. Translation: CASSERRNSPLHF.

The chain carries TRBV19 and TRBJ1-1; tentative D call: TRBD1 (5 bases). Trimming took off 3 bases at V and 8 bases at J, with 10 bases between the two ends. Germline assignment: CDR1 LNHDA and CDR2 SQIVND (reference sequence). The CDR3 consists of 12 residues. CDR3 sequence: CASSMNRIEAFF. For the CDR3, the DNA is TGTGCCAGTAGTATGAACAGGATCGAAGCTTTCTTT.

This clone was seen only a few times. The rearrangement links TRBV7-9 to TRBJ2-1; 8 bases are a match to TRBD2. Germline V gene lookup returns CDR1 SEHNR and CDR2 FQNEAQ (reference sequence). Trimming cost V 5 bases and J 8 bases; bases outside gene matches: 8. This CDR3 has 14 residues. The CDR3 reads CASSVGLDPDEQFF. As DNA, the CDR3 is TGTGCCAGCAGCGTGGGACTAGACCCCGATGAGCAGTTCTTC. Drawing the rest from reference TRBV7-9 and TRBJ2-1, the complete variable domain is DTGVSQNPRHKITKRGQNVTFRCDPISEHNRLYWYRQTLGQGPEFLTYFQNEAQLEKSRLLSDRFSAERPKGSFSTLEIQRTEQGDSAMYLCASSVGLDPDEQFFGPGTRLTVL.

The genes are TRBV5-5 and TRBJ2-2, with 14 bases identical to TRBD2. Germline V CDR1 and CDR2: SGHKS, YYEKEE (reference sequence). The CDR3 runs 17 residues. V shed 3 bases, J shed 5 bases, and the junction held 6 bases outside the gene matches. The CDR3 sequence: CASSWGLAGARTGELFF. The CDR3 DNA follows: TGTGCCAGCAGCTGGGGACTAGCGGGAGCAAGGACCGGGGAGCTGTTTTTT.

V gene TRBV28 combines with J gene TRBJ1-4; 8 bases fit TRBD1. The germline V gene has CDR1 MDHEN and CDR2 SYDVKM. This CDR3 has 19 residues. The V and J ends lost 6 bases and 0 bases, in that order; junction bases with no gene match: 15. CDR3 DNA: TGTGCCAGCAGGCCCAACAGGGGGTGGAAGCATGCAACTAATGAAAAACTGTTTTTT. Translating it yields CASRPNRGWKHATNEKLFF.

The J gene is TRBJ2-5, the V gene TRBV5-6; no clear D. CDR1 and CDR2 from the germline V gene are SGHDT and YYEEEE. This CDR3 contains 12 residues. V was trimmed by 4 bases and J by 1 base, leaving 5 bases between them. CDR3 amino acids: CASSRPQETQYF. CDR3 sequence (DNA): TGTGCCAGCAGCAGGCCCCAAGAGACCCAGTACTTC. The full variable domain, in which reference TRBV5-6 and TRBJ2-5 provide the parts outside the CDR3, is DAGVTQSPTHLIKTRGQQVTLRCSPKSGHDTVSWYQQALGQGPQFIFQYYEEEERQRGNFPDRFSGHQFPNYSSELNVNALLLGDSALYLCASSRPQETQYFGPGTRLLVL.

The rearrangement joins TRBV9 to TRBJ1-2; perhaps TRBD1 as D (5 bases). Trimming removed 0 bases at V and 1 base at J, with 7 bases between. Germline V gene lookup returns CDR1 SGDLS and CDR2 YYNGEE. CDR3 length equals 14 residues. The chain's CDR3 is CASSVGQNNYGYTF. Written as DNA, the CDR3 is TGTGCCAGCAGCGTAGGACAGAATAACTATGGCTACACCTTC.

The gene calls are TRBV6-1 and TRBJ2-7; 8 bases agree with TRBD2. Germline-derived CDR1 and CDR2 are MNHNS and SASEGT. The CDR3 extends over 15 amino acids. With V trimmed by 3 bases and J by 4 bases, 8 bases remained unmatched. The CDR3 region is CASSDPGTRGYEQYF. CDR3 in DNA: TGTGCCAGCAGTGACCCCGGGACTAGGGGATACGAGCAGTACTTC.

This clone was recorded once. V is TRBV6-5 and J is TRBJ2-5; 10 nucleotides agree with TRBD2. Germline assignment: CDR1 MNHEY and CDR2 SVGAGI. After removal of 2 bases from V and 5 bases from J, the junction contained 5 bases not matched to a gene. This CDR3 spans 15 amino acids. In nucleotides, the CDR3 is TGTGCCAGCAGTTACAGCGGGGGGGAGTGGGAGACCCAGTACTTC. Its translation is CASSYSGGEWETQYF.

The gene calls are TRBV6-5 and TRBJ2-1, with TRBD2 identical over 8 bases. The CDR3 totals 14 residues. Germline lookup yields CDR1 MNHEY and CDR2 SVGAGI. J gave up 6 bases and V 2 bases, and 3 bases lay outside the gene matches. The CDR3 DNA follows: TGTGCCAGCAGTTACCCGGGACTAGGCAATGAGCAGTTCTTC. It specifies CASSYPGLGNEQFF.

This clone was seen a single time. The chain joins TRBV5-1 to TRBJ2-6, with 10 bases aligning to TRBD1. The CDR3 length is 16 residues. Losses at the gene ends were 4 bases for V and 2 bases for J; bases not matched to a gene: 3. Germline CDR1 SGHRS, CDR2 YFSETQ. The CDR3 DNA sequence: TGCGCCAGCAGCCCGACAGGGGGCACTGGGGCCAACGTCCTGACTTTC. This encodes CASSPTGGTGANVLTF.

The chain employs TRBV27 and TRBJ2-1; 8 bases are shared with TRBD1. This CDR3 is built from 14 residues. Germline trimming cut 3 bases from V and 9 bases from J; bases unmatched to any gene: 7. Germline V CDR1 and CDR2: MNHEY, SMNVEV (reference sequence). The CDR3 nucleotides read TGTGCCAGCAGTTTGACAGGGGCATACGGTGAGCAGTTCTTC. Amino acid sequence: CASSLTGAYGEQFF.

The gene calls are TRBV4-3 and TRBJ1-4, with D possibly matching TRBD1 (6 bases). Trimming shortened V by 1 base and J by 8 bases, and 14 bases separated the two germline ends. Germline loops: CDR1 LGHNA, CDR2 YSLEER. This CDR3 has 15 amino acids. CDR3 sequence (DNA): TGCGCCAGCAGCCAAGTCGGGGGGGCAGGGGAAAAACTGTTTTTT. Amino acids: CASSQVGGAGEKLFF.

The rearrangement joins TRBV2 to TRBJ1-1, with D tentatively TRBD1 (5 bases). This CDR3 contains 17 residues. The germline gives CDR1 SNHLY, CDR2 FYNNEI. Trimming pared 6 bases from V and 2 bases from J, leaving 22 bases between. Written as DNA, the CDR3 is TGTGCCAGCAGAGGAGGAGGCCCTTTGGGGGGAAACACTGAAGCTTTCTTT. The encoded protein is CASRGGGPLGGNTEAFF.

The chain carries TRBV7-2 and TRBJ2-1; 12 bases are shared with TRBD2. Trimming removed 1 base from V and 3 bases from J; junction bases left unmatched: 10. Germline V CDR1 and CDR2: SGHTA, FQGNSA. This CDR3 contains 19 residues. CDR3 nucleotide sequence: TGTGCCAGCAGCTTAGAACTTTTTCCTAGCGGGAGGGTCTACAATGAGCAGTTCTTC. Its translation: CASSLELFPSGRVYNEQFF.